This T cell receptor beta chain was retrieved from a study of T cell responses to AZD1222 COVID-19 vaccine. Study results and caveats: Increases in Spike-specific TCR breadth and depth were seen after two AZD1222 doses. Seropositive AZD1222 recipients at baseline numbered only five or six. White British donors predominated, females outnumbered males, and clonal diversity was possibly underestimated.

A remark on this clone: What it binds is unknown.

The CDR3 sequence is 13 residues long. V gave up 3 bases and J gave up 4 bases, with 10 bases separating them. Germline CDR1 LNHNV, CDR2 YYDKDF (reference sequence). Generated by immunoSEQ multiplex PCR, the TCRdb table keeps only in-frame clones and is missing some. The table has around 91,000 clones, over 75% seen once. This TCR came from an adult in good health. The gene calls are TRBV15 and TRBJ2-7, with D possibly TRBD2 on 6 matching bases. Sequencing was performed on peripheral blood, taken on day 0 of AZD1222 vaccination. The CDR3 loop is CATSRGDFYEQYF. The DNA for the CDR3 is TGTGCCACCAGCAGGGGGGACTTTTACGAGCAGTACTTC. Filled out from reference TRBV15 and TRBJ2-7, the complete variable domain reads DAMVIQNPRYQVTQFGKPVTLSCSQTLNHNVMYWYQQKSSQAPKLLFHYYDKDFNNEADTPDNFQSRRPNTSFCFLDIRSPGLGDTAMYLCATSRGDFYEQYFGPGTRLTVT.